A selection of T cell receptor beta chains follows, all from one sample in a study of T cells in localized non-small cell lung cancer. TCRdb's copy holds only in-frame clones and misses some; the assay was immunoSEQ multiplex PCR. Of about 53,000 clones listed, approximately 83% were seen once; the top ten hold roughly 17%. Sequenced material: peripheral blood mononuclear cells, taken before any cancer treatment. The receptors come from a man aged 40 to 69 with stage III lung adenocarcinoma. CDR3s include the opening cysteine and the closing phenylalanine or tryptophan. A D gene is named only where the DNA matches it firmly. Some rows have no size entry. The others give once, few or many, or a class for an expanded clone.

J gene	V gene	clone size	D gene	CDR3 DNA	CDR3 protein
TRBJ2-1	TRBV7-9	-	-	TGTGCCAGCAGCACCCACATGCTGCCCTACAATGAGCAGTTCTTC	CASSTHMLPYNEQFF
TRBJ2-7	TRBV6-4	-	-	TGTGCCAGCAGTGACGGTCGAGGCGAGCAGTACTTC	CASSDGRGEQYF
TRBJ2-4	TRBV4-3	-	-	TGCGCCAGCAGCCAAAATCGTGGGGGTGGGGCCAAAAACATTCAGTACTTC	CASSQNRGGGAKNIQYF
TRBJ1-2	TRBV6-5	-	-	TGTGCCAGCAGTCTCTACTATGGCTACACCTTC	CASSLYYGYTF
TRBJ2-2	TRBV18	-	-	TGTGCCAGCTCCGACTCGTCGTTAACCGGGGAGCTGTTTTTT	CASSDSSLTGELFF
TRBJ2-3	TRBV4-2	-	TRBD1	TGTGCCAGCAGCCAAGTTTCGTTGACAGGGGGAAAAGATACGCAGTATTTT	CASSQVSLTGGKDTQYF
TRBJ2-2	TRBV7-2	-	TRBD2	TGTGCCAGCAGCCAGGGACTAGCGGGGGCAAACGGGGAGCTGTTTTTT	CASSQGLAGANGELFF
TRBJ1-3	TRBV2	-	-	TGTGCCAGCAGTGGACAAATGAGCTCTGGAAACACCATATATTTT	CASSGQMSSGNTIYF
TRBJ1-2	TRBV5-1	-	-	TGCGCCAGCAGCTTGGTTGTAGGGGGAGACGGCTACACCTTC	CASSLVVGGDGYTF
TRBJ2-1	TRBV10-2	-	-	TGCGCCAGCAGAAGTGGGGCCCTTAATGAGCAGTTCTTC	CASRSGALNEQFF
TRBJ2-1	TRBV30	-	TRBD2	TGTGCCTGGACCCCAGGGACTAGCGATTACAATGAGCAGTTCTTC	CAWTPGTSDYNEQFF
TRBJ2-3	TRBV6-5	-	-	TGTGCCAGCAGTTACTCGAAGGGGGGCGCAGATACGCAGTATTTT	CASSYSKGGADTQYF
TRBJ1-2	TRBV13	few	-	TGTGCCAGCAGCTCGAAGGGGTTGACTGGCTACACCTTC	CASSSKGLTGYTF
TRBJ2-3	TRBV5-1	-	-	TGCGCCAGCAGCTTGGGGAAAGCAGATACGCAGTATTTT	CASSLGKADTQYF
TRBJ2-7	TRBV7-9	-	-	TGTGCCAGCAGCTTGGCCGGGAACCCCTTCGACGAGCAGTACTTC	CASSLAGNPFDEQYF
TRBJ2-3	TRBV5-6	-	-	TGTGCCAGCAGCTTGGTAGGCACAGATACGCAGTATTTT	CASSLVGTDTQYF
TRBJ2-3	TRBV7-2	-	TRBD2	TGTGCCAGCAGCTTACTTCGACTAGCGGCTAACACAGATACGCAGTATTTT	CASSLLRLAANTDTQYF
TRBJ2-3	TRBV28	-	-	TGTGCCAGCAGTTTGGGTACGCAGTATTTT	CASSLGTQYF
TRBJ2-5	TRBV6-1	-	-	TGTGCCAGCAGTGAATACATCCCTAGCCGGGAGACCCAGTACTTC	CASSEYIPSRETQYF
TRBJ1-5	TRBV4-1	-	-	TGCGCCAGCAGCCTCGACGGGATGGCCAATCAGCCCCAGCATTTT	CASSLDGMANQPQHF
TRBJ1-1	TRBV25-1	few	-	TGTGCCAGCAGTGCCTCGGGGGGGTCGAACACTGAAGCTTTCTTT	CASSASGGSNTEAFF
TRBJ1-5	TRBV19	-	-	TGTGCCAGCAGAGACAAACCCAGCAATCAGCCCCAGCATTTT	CASRDKPSNQPQHF
TRBJ2-7	TRBV5-6	-	-	TGTGCCAGCAGCTCGATCGGGTCCTCCCTCTACGAGCAGTACTTC	CASSSIGSSLYEQYF
TRBJ2-5	TRBV5-6	-	-	TGTGCCAGCAGCTTCCCCCCGGGGGCCATTGAGACCCAGTACTTC	CASSFPPGAIETQYF
TRBJ2-7	TRBV6-1	-	TRBD1	TGTGCCAGCAGTGACACAGGGGGCGGAGAGCAGTACTTC	CASSDTGGGEQYF
TRBJ2-7	TRBV30	-	TRBD2	TGTGCCTGGAGTGTAAAGGGAGGGAGGGCCATATACGAGCAGTACTTC	CAWSVKGGRAIYEQYF
TRBJ1-1	TRBV27	-	TRBD1	TGTGCCAGCAGTGGGACAGGTAGGAACACTGAAGCTTTCTTT	CASSGTGRNTEAFF
TRBJ2-7	TRBV2	once	-	TGTGCCAGTCTACTAGCAAACGAGCAGTACTTC	CASLLANEQYF
TRBJ2-5	TRBV4-2	-	TRBD2	TGTGCCAGCAGCCAAGAAGGACTAGCGGGCGGGGCCCAGTACTTC	CASSQEGLAGGAQYF
TRBJ2-3	TRBV10-3	-	TRBD2	TGTGCCATACTAGCGGGAGAAGGGGCAGATACGCAGTATTTT	CAILAGEGADTQYF
TRBJ1-5	TRBV19	-	-	TGTGCCAGTAGCGAGGGACCATATAGCAATCAGCCCCAGCATTTT	CASSEGPYSNQPQHF
TRBJ2-3	TRBV7-9	-	TRBD2	TGTGCCAGCAGCCAAGGATTGGGGAGGGCAGATACGCAGTATTTT	CASSQGLGRADTQYF
TRBJ2-3	TRBV12-1	-	-	TGTGCCAGCAGCTTTGATGCGGGGGAGAGAGATACGCAGTATTTT	CASSFDAGERDTQYF
TRBJ1-5	TRBV30	few	TRBD1	TGTGCCTGGACCGCGGACAGGGATAGCAATCAGCCCCAGCATTTT	CAWTADRDSNQPQHF
TRBJ1-3	TRBV23-1	-	TRBD1	TGCGCCAGCAGTCAATCGGGGGACAGGGACGGAAACACCATATATTTT	CASSQSGDRDGNTIYF
TRBJ2-1	TRBV7-3	-	-	TGTGCCAGCAGCTCTCGAGGAGCGCGCCATGAGCAGTTCTTC	CASSSRGARHEQFF
TRBJ1-1	TRBV18	-	-	TGTGCCAGCTCACCGGGGGGCAGTTTGAACACTGAAGCTTTCTTT	CASSPGGSLNTEAFF
TRBJ1-2	TRBV6-1	-	TRBD1	TGTGCCAGCAGCTATGACAGGGATAACTATGGCTACACCTTC	CASSYDRDNYGYTF
TRBJ2-1	TRBV30	few	-	TGTGCCTGGTCCGGGCCCTACAATGAGCAGTTCTTC	CAWSGPYNEQFF
TRBJ2-3	TRBV19	-	-	TGTGCCAGTAGTATACAGGGCCGCGGGGATACGCAGTATTTT	CASSIQGRGDTQYF
TRBJ2-7	TRBV6-1	-	-	TGTGCCAGCCTTAGCGGAAGCTCCTACGAGCAGTACTTC	CASLSGSSYEQYF
TRBJ2-3	TRBV7-9	-	-	TGTGCCAGCAGCGACCGACAAGGACCCACAGATACGCAGTATTTT	CASSDRQGPTDTQYF
TRBJ1-2	TRBV14	-	-	TGTGCCAGCAGCCAAGGGAGAGACTATGGCTACACCTTC	CASSQGRDYGYTF
TRBJ1-3	TRBV7-2	-	-	TGTGCCAGCAGCGTTGACGGGCGCAACTCTGGAAACACCATATATTTT	CASSVDGRNSGNTIYF
TRBJ1-2	TRBV25-1	-	-	TGTGCCAGCACGACCGGGGGTCTCGGCGGCTACACCTTC	CASTTGGLGGYTF
TRBJ2-1	TRBV7-9	-	TRBD2	TGTGCCACTCCGACTAGCGGGGAGAGCTCCTACAATGAGCAGTTCTTC	CATPTSGESSYNEQFF
TRBJ2-3	TRBV11-2	-	TRBD1	TGTGCCAGCAGCTTATTCCCCGGGACAGGGATCACAGATACGCAGTATTTT	CASSLFPGTGITDTQYF
TRBJ2-3	TRBV12-5	once	TRBD1	TGTGCTAGTGGTTTCGGACAGGGGGCGGCAGATACGCAGTATTTT	CASGFGQGAADTQYF
TRBJ2-1	TRBV7-2	-	TRBD2	TGTGCCAGCAGCTTATACGGGGGGGCCGGAAATGAGCAGTTCTTC	CASSLYGGAGNEQFF
TRBJ1-4	TRBV19	-	-	TGTGCCAGTAGTATAGTGTCTTGGGGAACTAATGAAAAACTGTTTTTT	CASSIVSWGTNEKLFF
TRBJ2-7	TRBV7-2	few	-	TGTGCCAGCAGCCCCGACTTGCTCTCCTACGAGCAGTACTTC	CASSPDLLSYEQYF
TRBJ2-2	TRBV4-1	-	-	TGCGCCAGCAGCAACACCGGGGAGCTGTTTTTT	CASSNTGELFF
TRBJ2-2	TRBV10-3	-	-	TGTGCCATCAGGGACAGCACCGGGGAGCTGTTTTTT	CAIRDSTGELFF
TRBJ1-2	TRBV29-1	-	-	TGCAGCGTTGGGATGCCGGGCGCTAACTATGGCTACACCTTC	CSVGMPGANYGYTF
TRBJ1-3	TRBV29-1	-	TRBD1	TGCAGCGTCCTAAGGACAGGGGCAGGAAACACCATATATTTT	CSVLRTGAGNTIYF